These 32 T cell receptor beta chains were sequenced from one sample in a study. TCRdb called the 5' RACE reads again in MiXCR, with one record for every CDR3 protein. The sample has approximately 50,000 distinct CDR3 sequences, around 24% seen once. Cells sorted as Tregs were CD4+, CD25+ and CD127-/low. Material for sequencing was tumor-infiltrating Tregs sorted from the breast tumor. These receptors all stem from a female donor with breast cancer.

The rearrangement joins TRBV7-2 to TRBJ2-1; the D gene could be TRBD1 or TRBD2 (5 bases each). The germline gives CDR1 SGHTA, CDR2 FQGNSA. The germline V and J ends were trimmed by 2 bases and 10 bases, with 18 bases remaining between them. This CDR3 contains 15 residues. DNA for the CDR3: TGTGCCAGCAGCTTACAGGGACCCCCCTCCACCGAGCAGTTCTTC. As protein: CASSLQGPPSTEQFF. The whole variable domain, filled in from reference TRBV7-2 and TRBJ2-1, reads GAGVSQSPSNKVTEKGKDVELRCDPISGHTALYWYRQSLGQGLEFLIYFQGNSAPDKSGLPSDRFSAERTGGSVSTLTIQRTQQEDSAVYLCASSLQGPPSTEQFFGPGTRLTVL.

By share, this clonotype ranks as medium-sized. This chain uses TRBV2 with TRBJ2-1; D remains unclear. The CDR3 runs 11 residues. The ends were cut back, 3 bases at V and 10 bases at J, with 7 bases in the middle. Germline CDR1 SNHLY, CDR2 FYNNEI. This chain's CDR3 is CASSEGREQFF. CDR3 bases: TGTGCCAGCAGTGAGGGCAGGGAGCAGTTCTTC.

The chain employs TRBV11-2 and TRBJ2-5; D remains ambiguous. The CDR3 is 15 residues long. CDR1 is SGHAT, CDR2 FQNNGV, per germline. V gave up 2 bases and J gave up 5 bases, with 15 bases separating them. The CDR3 DNA reads as TGTGCCAGCAGCTTAAGGGCAAGAACTAAGGAGACCCAGTACTTC. This sequence encodes CASSLRARTKETQYF.

In its sample, this clonotype was seen once. The V gene is TRBV12-3 or TRBV12-4, the J gene TRBJ1-5, with D tentatively TRBD1 (5 bases). V lost 2 bases and J 0 bases, leaving 8 bases between the germline ends. There are 15 residues in the CDR3. Here the CDR3 DNA reads TGTGCCAGCAGTTTATTGGGGCATAGCAATCAGCCCCAGCATTTT. This encodes CASSLLGHSNQPQHF.

The V and J genes are TRBV20-1 and TRBJ2-7; 11 bases align to TRBD2. The J segment lost 6 bases and the V segment lost 6 bases, leaving 10 bases of the junction unmatched. Germline loops: CDR1 DFQATT, CDR2 SNEGSKA (reference sequence). The CDR3 is made up of 14 amino acids. The CDR3 region has the DNA TGCAGTGCAATAGCGGGAGGGCCGGGTACCGAGCAGTACTTC. Translated, it gives CSAIAGGPGTEQYF.

The genes are TRBV2 and TRBJ1-2; D is possibly TRBD1 (5 bases). Germline-derived CDR1 and CDR2 are SNHLY and FYNNEI. The germline V and J ends were trimmed by 3 bases and 6 bases, with 8 bases remaining between them. This CDR3 has 12 residues. The CDR3, as DNA: TGTGCCAGCAGTGATACGGGGGATGGCTACACCTTC. Translation gives CASSDTGDGYTF.

This clonotype was seen a few times. V gene TRBV7-9 combines with J gene TRBJ1-5; TRBD1 might be the D (6 bases). V was trimmed by 4 bases and J by 4 bases, leaving 14 bases between them. Germline CDR1 is SEHNR and CDR2 is FQNEAQ (reference sequence). This CDR3 region has 15 residues. CDR3 nucleotide sequence: TGTGCCAGCAGCTCCTCAGGGGCAGAGAATCAGCCCCAGCATTTT. This codes for CASSSSGAENQPQHF.

This clonotype was seen only a few times. The chain has TRBV20-1 and TRBJ2-1, with 10 bases matching TRBD2. Germline CDR1 reads DFQATT; CDR2 reads SNEGSKA (reference sequence). The CDR3 totals 15 residues. J was trimmed by 6 bases and V by 0 bases; bases with no gene match: 5. The CDR3 loop is CSARERGTSVNEQFF. As DNA, the CDR3 is TGCAGTGCTAGAGAACGGGGGACTAGCGTCAATGAGCAGTTCTTC.

This clonotype appeared many times. CDR3 sequence (DNA): TGTGCCAGCAGTGAACCCCTCAAGACTAGCGGGAGGTCAGATACGCAGTATTTT. Amino acids: CASSEPLKTSGRSDTQYF. This sequence joins TRBV6-1 and TRBJ2-3, with 13 bases that match TRBD2. V was pared by 2 bases and J by 4 bases, with 9 bases of the junction left unmatched. This CDR3 comprises 18 residues. Germline CDR1 reads MNHNS; CDR2 reads SASEGT.

This clonotype was seen only a few times. The chain joins TRBV13 to TRBJ2-7; the D gene is possibly TRBD2 (6 bases). CDR1 and CDR2 from the germline V gene are PRHDT and FYEKMQ (reference sequence). Trimming pared 5 bases from V and 2 bases from J, leaving 13 bases between. This CDR3 contains 14 residues. This CDR3 is CASSPGGPAYEQYF. The CDR3 DNA follows: TGTGCCAGCAGCCCAGGAGGGCCAGCCTACGAGCAGTACTTC.

This clonotype was counted ten times or more. The J gene is TRBJ2-5, the V gene TRBV5-4; 14 nucleotides match TRBD2. Unmatched junction bases numbered 7, after V lost 0 bases and J lost 3 bases. There are 18 residues in the CDR3. Germline V gene sequence: CDR1 SGHNT, CDR2 YYREEE (reference sequence). CDR3 in amino acids: CASSLALRLAGGEETQYF. The CDR3 DNA reads TGTGCCAGCAGCTTGGCCCTTCGACTAGCGGGAGGGGAAGAGACCCAGTACTTC.

This chain links TRBV25-1 with TRBJ2-2; TRBD1 matches at 9 bases. The CDR3 has 14 residues. Germline V gives CDR1 MGHDK, CDR2 SYGVNS. V dropped 7 bases and J dropped 3; count of bases not matched to a gene: 3. In DNA, the CDR3 is TGTGCCAGCAAATGGACAGGGGACACCGGGGAGCTGTTTTTT. This codes for CASKWTGDTGELFF.

Judged by abundance, this clonotype is medium-sized (0.01 to 0.1%). The chain carries TRBV12-3 or TRBV12-4 and TRBJ2-5; TRBD1 agrees at 9 bases. V shed 8 bases, J shed 4 bases, and the junction held 8 bases outside the gene matches. The CDR3 sequence is 14 residues long. Written as DNA, the CDR3 is TGTGCCAGCTCGGGGACAGGGAAGTTAGAGACCCAGTACTTC. It encodes CASSGTGKLETQYF.

In its sample, this clonotype was seen many times. The CDR3 reads CASSSGRATYNEQFF. The DNA for the CDR3 is TGTGCCAGCAGTAGCGGGAGGGCCACCTACAATGAGCAGTTCTTC. The chain carries TRBV6-1 and TRBJ2-1; 10 bases fit TRBD2. The V segment lost 5 bases and the J segment 2 bases; nucleotides outside the gene matches: 3. From germline, CDR1 is MNHNS and CDR2 SASEGT. This CDR3 region has 15 residues.

The V and J genes are TRBV4-1 and TRBJ1-6; weak D call: TRBD1 (6 bases). Germline CDR1 reads MGHRA; CDR2 reads YSYEKL. The V gene lost 0 bases and the J gene lost 14 bases, with 14 bases spanning the gap. This CDR3 region has 14 residues. The chain's CDR3 is CASSQEQGIGALHF. The CDR3 coding sequence is TGCGCCAGCAGCCAAGAACAGGGCATCGGGGCCCTCCACTTT.

This clonotype was seen a handful of times. J is TRBJ2-5 and V is TRBV7-3; 9 nucleotides line up with TRBD1. Germline V lookup: CDR1 SGHTA, CDR2 FQGTGA. The CDR3 covers 17 residues. The trim removed 6 bases at V and 4 bases at J, leaving 15 bases unmatched. CDR3 coding DNA: TGTGCCAGCAGGGACGGTTGGACAGGGGAGAGGGGAGAGACCCAGTACTTC. Protein: CASRDGWTGERGETQYF.

This clonotype was detected ten times or more. The V and J genes are TRBV9 and TRBJ2-1; 9 bases line up with TRBD2. CDR1 SGDLS and CDR2 YYNGEE come from the germline V gene. The ends lost 3 bases at V and 0 bases at J; junction bases unmatched: 4. This CDR3 has 16 amino acids. The CDR3 DNA follows: TGTGCCAGCAGCGGTCTTAGCGGGAGCTCCTACAATGAGCAGTTCTTC. It yields the protein CASSGLSGSSYNEQFF.

The rearrangement joins TRBV20-1 to TRBJ2-1, with 16 bases identical to TRBD2. J lost 5 bases, V lost 6 bases, and 13 bases had no gene match. CDR1 is DFQATT and CDR2 is SNEGSKA in the germline V gene (reference sequence). The CDR3 sequence is 18 residues long. The DNA of the CDR3 is TGCAGTGCCCTCGGGCGCGGGACTAGCGGGAGGGCCCACAATGAGCAGTTCTTC. Its protein is CSALGRGTSGRAHNEQFF.

On this clonotype itself: Just one base apart from a much larger clone, this may be a read error. V gene TRBV7-3 combines with J gene TRBJ2-7, with TRBD2 as a possible D gene (5 bases). Germline CDR1 reads SGHTA; CDR2 reads FQGTGA. The CDR3 covers 14 residues. The ends were cut back, 5 bases at V and 2 bases at J, with 13 bases in the middle. CDR3 loop: CASSQDSNPYEQYF. CDR3 DNA: TGTGCCAGCAGCCAGGACTCTAACCCCTACGAGCAGTACTTC. The variable domain in full, with the rest retrieved from reference TRBV7-3 and TRBJ2-7, is GAGVSQTPSNKVTEKGKYVELRCDPISGHTALYWYRQSLGQGPEFLIYFQGTGAADDSGLPNDRFFAVRPEGSVSTLKIQRTERGDSAVYLCASSQDSNPYEQYFGPGTRLTVT.

This clonotype has just a few counts. This chain joins TRBV9 and TRBJ1-5, with D unclear. The CDR3 contains 13 residues. V lost 2 bases to trimming and J lost 7 bases, with 10 bases between them. Per the germline V gene, CDR1 is SGDLS and CDR2 is YYNGEE. This CDR3 reads CASSVGGKQPQHF. The CDR3 bases are TGTGCCAGCAGCGTCGGAGGGAAACAGCCCCAGCATTTT. Variable domain in full (rest from reference TRBV9 and TRBJ1-5): DSGVTQTPKHLITATGQRVTLRCSPRSGDLSVYWYQQSLDQGLQFLIQYYNGEERAKGNILERFSAQQFPDLHSELNLSSLELGDSALYFCASSVGGKQPQHFGDGTRLSIL.

The table lists this clonotype with many counts. The chain has TRBV24-1 and TRBJ2-6; D is ambiguous. This CDR3 has 19 residues. The germline gives CDR1 KGHDR, CDR2 SFDVKD. Trimming took 3 bases from V and 1 from J, leaving 18 bases between them. CDR3 in amino acids: CATSDRSEIGRSGANVLTF. CDR3 in DNA: TGTGCCACCAGTGATAGATCAGAAATAGGCCGATCTGGGGCCAACGTCCTGACTTTC.

There are a few counts of this clonotype. The chain has TRBV7-2 and TRBJ2-3; D is undetermined. CDR3 length: 13 amino acids. Looked up from germline, CDR1 is SGHTA and CDR2 is FQGNSA. Trimming took off 0 bases at V and 5 bases at J, with 6 bases between the two ends. The CDR3 DNA is TGTGCCAGCAGCTTAGCGGAGCTAGATACGCAGTATTTT. Translating gives CASSLAELDTQYF.

In this sample, this clonotype turned up a few times. This chain joins TRBV7-9 and TRBJ1-1, with TRBD1 as a possible D gene (5 bases). The CDR3 consists of 14 residues. V was trimmed by 4 bases and J by 9 bases, leaving 18 bases between them. Germline values: CDR1 SEHNR, CDR2 FQNEAQ (reference sequence). The CDR3 sequence is CASSYAAGGTKAFF. The CDR3 bases are TGTGCCAGCAGCTACGCGGCCGGGGGGACTAAAGCTTTCTTT.

The sample holds a few counts of this clonotype. One junction end disagrees with the germline gene, perhaps due to a read error. The chain employs TRBV7-2 and TRBJ2-1, with 15 bases that match TRBD2. Per germline, CDR1 SGHTA and CDR2 FQGNSA. The CDR3 length is 18 residues. DNA of the CDR3: TGTGCCAGCGGCTTAGAGGGGACTAGCGGGAGGTTCTTGACCAGGCAGTTCTTC. Encoded protein: CASGLEGTSGRFLTRQFF.

This clonotype was counted ten times or more. The chain joins TRBV9 to TRBJ2-5; tentatively, D is TRBD1 or TRBD2 (5 bases each). V was shortened by 4 bases and J by 5 bases, with 15 bases between the two germline ends. Germline V gives CDR1 SGDLS, CDR2 YYNGEE. The CDR3 has 14 residues. CDR3 bases: TGTGCCAGCAGCCCTACACTCGGGGCGGAGACCCAGTACTTC. Its protein product is CASSPTLGAETQYF.

On this clonotype: This likely comes from a read error, as the CDR3 has no conserved phenylalanine or tryptophan at its end. The chain uses TRBV5-1 and TRBJ1-1; no definite D call. Per the germline V gene, CDR1 is SGHRS and CDR2 is YFSETQ. This CDR3 is 14 amino acids long. V lost 0 bases to trimming and J lost 1 base, with 7 bases between them. The CDR3 DNA follows: TGCGCCAGCAGCTTGGAAGCGGGGAACACTGAAGCTTTCCTT. Translation: CASSLEAGNTEAFL.

This rearrangement joins TRBV12-3 or TRBV12-4 to TRBJ2-5; 14 nucleotides line up with TRBD2. The junction had 10 bases not matched to a gene; V was cut back by 6 bases and J by 4 bases. CDR3 length equals 17 residues. The chain's CDR3 is CASRRFFGTSGGETQYF. The CDR3 region has the DNA TGTGCCAGCAGGAGATTTTTTGGGACTAGCGGGGGAGAGACCCAGTACTTC.

This clonotype was seen a handful of times. The J gene is TRBJ1-1, the V gene TRBV29-1; D not certain. From germline, CDR1 is SQVTM and CDR2 ANQGSEA. Trimming shortened V by 0 bases and J by 11 bases, and 16 bases separated the two germline ends. The CDR3 has 13 amino acids. CDR3 bases: TGCAGCGTTGAAGATCTAAACCTCCCAATGGCTTTCTTT. Amino acid sequence: CSVEDLNLPMAFF.

A few counts support this clonotype. The chain is built from TRBV5-1 and TRBJ2-7; 10 positions match TRBD2. Germline trimming cut 2 bases from V and 2 bases from J; bases unmatched to any gene: 4. The CDR3 runs 15 residues. In germline, CDR1 is SGHRS, CDR2 YFSETQ. The CDR3 DNA follows: TGCGCCAGCAGCTTTAGTACTAGCGGGACCTACGAGCAGTACTTC. Its protein is CASSFSTSGTYEQYF.

In its sample, this clonotype was seen once. The junction and the germline gene differ at one end; a read error may be behind it. V gene TRBV19 combines with J gene TRBJ2-5; D unclear. CDR3 length: 13 residues. Per germline, CDR1 LNHDA and CDR2 SQIVND (reference sequence). The CDR3 DNA reads TGTGCCAGTAGTGGGCCGCGAGCAGAGTCCCAGTACTTC. Amino acids: CASSGPRAESQYF.

Points on this clonotype: The limits of the CDR3 on the DNA are not certain, so only TCRdb's listed CDR3 is given. This sequence joins TRBV4-2 and TRBJ1-1; whether TRBD1, the table's D call, matches the DNA was not checked. Germline V gene lookup returns CDR1 LGHNA and CDR2 YNFKEQ. The CDR3 contains 21 residues when both ends are counted. CDR3 amino acids: CASSQDTQGEQYFGPGTEAFF.

This clonotype was seen more than once but under ten times. This chain joins TRBV20-1 and TRBJ2-3, with D possibly matching TRBD2 (6 bases). The CDR3 length is 11 residues. With 6 bases removed from V and 9 bases from J, the gap between germline ends came to 13 bases. The germline CDR1 and CDR2 sequences are DFQATT and SNEGSKA (reference sequence). DNA for the CDR3: TGCAGTGCCTGGGATAGCGGAACGCAGTATTTT. This encodes CSAWDSGTQYF.